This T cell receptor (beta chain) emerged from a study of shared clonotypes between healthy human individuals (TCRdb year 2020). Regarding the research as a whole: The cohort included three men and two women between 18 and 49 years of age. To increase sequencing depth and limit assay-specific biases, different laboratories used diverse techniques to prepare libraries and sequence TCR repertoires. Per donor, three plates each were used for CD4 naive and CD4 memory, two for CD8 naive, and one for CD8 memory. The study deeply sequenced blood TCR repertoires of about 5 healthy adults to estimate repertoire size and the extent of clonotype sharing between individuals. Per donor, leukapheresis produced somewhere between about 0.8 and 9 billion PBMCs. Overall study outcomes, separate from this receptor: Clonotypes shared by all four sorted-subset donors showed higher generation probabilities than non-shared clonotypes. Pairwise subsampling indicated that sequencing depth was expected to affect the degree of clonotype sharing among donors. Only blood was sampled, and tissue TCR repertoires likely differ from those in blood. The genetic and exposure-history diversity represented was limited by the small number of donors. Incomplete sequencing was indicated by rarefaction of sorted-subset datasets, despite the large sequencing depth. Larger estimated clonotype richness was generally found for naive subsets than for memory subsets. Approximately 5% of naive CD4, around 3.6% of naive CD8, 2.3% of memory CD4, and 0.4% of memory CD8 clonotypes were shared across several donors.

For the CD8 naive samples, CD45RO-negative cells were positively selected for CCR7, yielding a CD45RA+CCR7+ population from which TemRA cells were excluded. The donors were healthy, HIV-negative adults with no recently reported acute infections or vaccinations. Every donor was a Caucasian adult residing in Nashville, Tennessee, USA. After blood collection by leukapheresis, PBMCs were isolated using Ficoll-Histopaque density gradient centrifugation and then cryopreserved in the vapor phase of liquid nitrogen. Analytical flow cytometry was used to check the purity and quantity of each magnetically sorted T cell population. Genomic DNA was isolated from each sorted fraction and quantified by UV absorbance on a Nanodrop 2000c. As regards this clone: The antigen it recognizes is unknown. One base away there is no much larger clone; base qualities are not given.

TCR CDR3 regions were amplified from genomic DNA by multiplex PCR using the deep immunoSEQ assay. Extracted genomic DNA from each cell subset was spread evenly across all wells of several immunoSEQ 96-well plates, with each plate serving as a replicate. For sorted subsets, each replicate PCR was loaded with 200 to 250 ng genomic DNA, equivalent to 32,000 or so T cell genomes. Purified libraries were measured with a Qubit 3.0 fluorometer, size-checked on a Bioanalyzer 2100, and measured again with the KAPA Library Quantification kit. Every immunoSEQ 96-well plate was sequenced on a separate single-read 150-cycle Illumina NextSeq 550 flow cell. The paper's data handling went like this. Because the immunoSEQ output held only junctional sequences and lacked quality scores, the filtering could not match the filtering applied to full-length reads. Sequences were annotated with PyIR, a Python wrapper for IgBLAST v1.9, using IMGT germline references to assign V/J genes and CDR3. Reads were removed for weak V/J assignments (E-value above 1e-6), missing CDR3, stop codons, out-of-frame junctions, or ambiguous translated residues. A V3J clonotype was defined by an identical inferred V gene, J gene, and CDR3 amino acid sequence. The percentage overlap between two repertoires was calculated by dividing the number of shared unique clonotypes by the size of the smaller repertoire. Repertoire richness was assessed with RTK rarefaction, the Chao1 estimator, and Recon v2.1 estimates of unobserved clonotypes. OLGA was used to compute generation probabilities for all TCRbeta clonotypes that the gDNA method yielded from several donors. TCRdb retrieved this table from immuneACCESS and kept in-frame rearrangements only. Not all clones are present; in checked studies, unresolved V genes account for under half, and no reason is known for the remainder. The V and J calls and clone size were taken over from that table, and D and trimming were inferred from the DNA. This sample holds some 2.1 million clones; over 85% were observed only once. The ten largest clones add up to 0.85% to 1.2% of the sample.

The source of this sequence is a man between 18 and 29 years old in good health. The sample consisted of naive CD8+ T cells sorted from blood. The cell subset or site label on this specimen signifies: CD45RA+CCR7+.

CDR3 loop: CASSLARVTGELFF. The DNA sequence is given as TGTGCCAGCAGCTTAGCCCGGGTTACCGGGGAGCTGTTTTTT. The chain is made from TRBV7-9 and TRBJ2-2; no D gene can be assigned with confidence. The germline V gene encodes CDR1 SEHNR and CDR2 FQNEAQ (reference sequence). Between the V and J ends, shortened by 0 bases and 5 bases respectively, the junction contains 7 bases. Reading from cysteine to phenylalanine, the CDR3 counts 14 amino acids. Solely the CDR3 DNA is kept, with 42 bases framed from the first base. Joined to the reference TRBV7-9 and TRBJ2-2 proteins, this CDR3 gives the full variable domain: DTGVSQNPRHKITKRGQNVTFRCDPISEHNRLYWYRQTLGQGPEFLTYFQNEAQLEKSRLLSDRFSAERPKGSFSTLEIQRTEQGDSAMYLCASSLARVTGELFFGEGSRLTVL.